This T cell receptor beta chain was identified during a study of T cell responses to AZD1222 COVID-19 vaccine. Germline CDR1 reads SGHDN; CDR2 reads FVKESK. The CDR3 is 15 residues long. V gave up 1 base and J gave up 0 bases, with 10 bases separating them. The table came from immunoSEQ multiplex PCR; TCRdb's copy has only in-frame clones and leaves some out. The sample has some 150,000 clones; about 89% are singletons. Sequences were derived from peripheral blood, sampled on day 0 of AZD1222 vaccination. V gene TRBV14 combines with J gene TRBJ2-7; tentatively, D is TRBD1 (6 bases). The sequence was obtained from an adult in good health. The CDR3 sequence is CASSQGRGYSYEQYF. The CDR3 region has the DNA TGTGCCAGCAGCCAAGGCAGGGGTTACTCCTACGAGCAGTACTTC.